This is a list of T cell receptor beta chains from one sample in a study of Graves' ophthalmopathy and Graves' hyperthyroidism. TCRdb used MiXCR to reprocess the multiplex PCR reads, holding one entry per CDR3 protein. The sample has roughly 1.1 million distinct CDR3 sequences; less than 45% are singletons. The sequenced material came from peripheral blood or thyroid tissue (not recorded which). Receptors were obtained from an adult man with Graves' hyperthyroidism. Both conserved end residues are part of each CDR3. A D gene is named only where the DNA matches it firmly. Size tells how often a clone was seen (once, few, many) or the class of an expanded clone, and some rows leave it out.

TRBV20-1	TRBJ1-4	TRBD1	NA	TGCAGTGCTAGAGATTTAAGACAGGGGACTAATGAAAAACTGTTTTTT	CSARDLRQGTNEKLFF
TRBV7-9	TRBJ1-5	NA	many	TGTGCCAGCAGCTTCTGGGGGGAGGGCCGGTGGAGCAATCAGCCCCAGCATTTT	CASSFWGEGRWSNQPQHF
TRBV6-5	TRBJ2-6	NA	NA	TGTGCCAGCAGTTATGGTCTGGGATCTGGGGCCAACGTCCTGACTTTC	CASSYGLGSGANVLTF
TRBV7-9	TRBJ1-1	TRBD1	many	TGTGCCAGCAGCTTAGGGACAGGGATTACTGAAGCTTTCTTT	CASSLGTGITEAFF
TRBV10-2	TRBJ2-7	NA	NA	TGCGCCAGCAGTGCCAGCAGCTTAGTGCCTAGCGAGCAGTACTTC	CASSASSLVPSEQYF
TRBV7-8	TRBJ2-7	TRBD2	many	TGTGCCAGCAGCGTGGACGACGCTAGCGGGAGTTACTACGAGCAGTACTTC	CASSVDDASGSYYEQYF
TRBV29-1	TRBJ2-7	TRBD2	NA	TGCAGCAGTTACGGGGGGGGACGGAGCGAGCAGTACTTC	CSSYGGGRSEQYF
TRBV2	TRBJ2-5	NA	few	TGTGCCAGCAATCCGGACATGGGGGAGACCCAGTACTTC	CASNPDMGETQYF
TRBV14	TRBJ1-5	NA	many	TGTGCCAGCAGCCCTCTAGTAGGACTGAATCAGCCCCAGCATTTT	CASSPLVGLNQPQHF
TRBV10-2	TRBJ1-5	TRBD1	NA	TGCGCCAGCAGCAGCTCGACAGGGGGTAACAATCGGCCCCAGCATTTT	CASSSSTGGNNRPQHF
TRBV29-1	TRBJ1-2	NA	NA	TGCAGCCCCGAGGGAGGAGGACGATATGGCTACACCTTC	CSPEGGGRYGYTF
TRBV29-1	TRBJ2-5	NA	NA	TGCAGCGTTGAAACGGTGGTTGAGGAAGAGACCCAGTACTTC	CSVETVVEEETQYF
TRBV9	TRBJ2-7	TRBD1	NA	TGTGCCAGCAGCGTAGACGGGACAGGAAACCACGAGCAGTACTTC	CASSVDGTGNHEQYF
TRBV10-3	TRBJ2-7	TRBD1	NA	TGTGCCAGCAGCCCCCGGGACAGGGGATTCTCCTACGAGCAGTACTTC	CASSPRDRGFSYEQYF
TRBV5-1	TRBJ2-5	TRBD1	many	TGCGCCAGCACCCGAGGACAGGGAACTTTGGAGACCCAGTACTTC	CASTRGQGTLETQYF
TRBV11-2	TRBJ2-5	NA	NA	TGTGCCAGCAGCTCGGGGTATGAGACCCAGTACTTC	CASSSGYETQYF
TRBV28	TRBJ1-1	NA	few	TGTGCCAGCACCACGGCGTACACTGAAGCTTTCTTT	CASTTAYTEAFF
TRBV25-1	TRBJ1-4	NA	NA	TGTGCCTGCAGCGTATTAACGGGTAATGAAAAACTGTTTTTT	CACSVLTGNEKLFF
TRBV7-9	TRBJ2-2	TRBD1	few	TGTGCCAGCAGCGGAAAACCCTCAGGGCAGGGGGCCGCGAACACCGGGGAGCTGTTTTTT	CASSGKPSGQGAANTGELFF
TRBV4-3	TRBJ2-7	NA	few	TGCGCCAGCAGCGGAGCTAAAGCGTCTGGCGGGACGTACGAGCAGTACTTC	CASSGAKASGGTYEQYF
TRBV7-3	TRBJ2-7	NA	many	TGTGCCAGCAGCTTCGAGAACGAGCAGTACTTC	CASSFENEQYF
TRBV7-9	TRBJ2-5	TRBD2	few	TGTGCCAGCAGAGACGGGACTAGCGGGAGTTTAGTTGGGAAGACCCAGTACTTC	CASRDGTSGSLVGKTQYF
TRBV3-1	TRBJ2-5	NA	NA	TGTGCCAGCAGCCACTTGAGGAGTGCGATTGAAAACCAAGAGACCCAGTACTTC	CASSHLRSAIENQETQYF
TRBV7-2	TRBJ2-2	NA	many	TGTGCCAGCAGCTTAGTTGGGGGCACCGGGGAGCTGTTTTTT	CASSLVGGTGELFF